This T cell receptor (beta chain) was obtained from a study of shared clonotypes between healthy human individuals. Whole-study context: Researchers assigned three CD4 naive, three CD4 memory, two CD8 naive and one CD8 memory plate to each donor. General observations from the study: Tissue TCR repertoires likely differ from these blood-only repertoires. Generally, estimated richness proved larger in naive subsets than it did in memory subsets.

In the study's own analysis: Filtering of immunoSEQ junctional sequences could not match full-length read filtering. Here immunoSEQ multiplex PCR was the method, and the copy in TCRdb shows in-frame clones only, minus some. V and J calls and clone size follow that table, whereas D and trimming were derived from the DNA. Of roughly 2.1 million clones listed, 90% to 95% are singletons. Naive CD8 cells, CD45RO-negative and positively selected for CCR7, excluded terminally differentiated effector memory CD45RA+ cells. In this sample, this clone turned up once. Its specificity is not known. The CDR3 has 16 amino acids. The V end lost 2 bases, the J end lost 0 bases, and 12 bases lay between the germline ends. Per the germline V gene, CDR1 is SGHDT and CDR2 is YYEEEE.

The sequence derives from a man aged 18 to 30 in good health. Some clones in this sample may be carry-over from other donors' samples. The sequenced sample consisted of naive CD8+ T cells from PBMCs. This chain connects TRBV5-6 to TRBJ1-3; maybe TRBD1 (6 bases). CDR3 protein: CASSLNREISGNTIYF. The DNA for the CDR3 is TGTGCCAGCAGCTTAAACAGGGAAATCTCTGGAAACACCATATATTTT.